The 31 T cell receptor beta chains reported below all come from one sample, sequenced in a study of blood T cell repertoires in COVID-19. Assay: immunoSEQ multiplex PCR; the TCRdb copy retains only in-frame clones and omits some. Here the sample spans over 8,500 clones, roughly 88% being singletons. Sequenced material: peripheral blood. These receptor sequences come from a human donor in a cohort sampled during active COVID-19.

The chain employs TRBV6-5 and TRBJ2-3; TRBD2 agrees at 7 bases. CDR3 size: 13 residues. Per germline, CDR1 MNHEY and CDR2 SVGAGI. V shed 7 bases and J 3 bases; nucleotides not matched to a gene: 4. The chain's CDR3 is CASTKAGTDTQYF. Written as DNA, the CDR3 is TGTGCCAGCACGAAAGCGGGAACAGATACGCAGTATTTT.

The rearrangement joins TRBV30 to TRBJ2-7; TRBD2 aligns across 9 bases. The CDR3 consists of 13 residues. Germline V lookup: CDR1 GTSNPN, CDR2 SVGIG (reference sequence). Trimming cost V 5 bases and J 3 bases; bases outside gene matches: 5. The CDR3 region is CAWASGIVYEQYF. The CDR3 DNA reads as TGTGCCTGGGCTAGCGGGATAGTCTACGAGCAGTACTTC.

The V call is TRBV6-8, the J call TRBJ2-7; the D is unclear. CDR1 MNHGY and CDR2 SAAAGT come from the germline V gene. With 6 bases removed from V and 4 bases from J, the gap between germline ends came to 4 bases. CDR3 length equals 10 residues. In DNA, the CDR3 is TGTGCCAGCAGACGGTACGAGCAGTACTTC. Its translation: CASRRYEQYF.

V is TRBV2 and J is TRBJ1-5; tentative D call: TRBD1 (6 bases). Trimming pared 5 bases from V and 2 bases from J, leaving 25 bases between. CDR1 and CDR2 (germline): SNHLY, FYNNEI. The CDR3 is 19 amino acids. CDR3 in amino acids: CASSRTGQARMVGNQPQHF. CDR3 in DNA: TGTGCCAGCAGTCGAACGGGACAAGCACGAATGGTTGGCAATCAGCCCCAGCATTTT.

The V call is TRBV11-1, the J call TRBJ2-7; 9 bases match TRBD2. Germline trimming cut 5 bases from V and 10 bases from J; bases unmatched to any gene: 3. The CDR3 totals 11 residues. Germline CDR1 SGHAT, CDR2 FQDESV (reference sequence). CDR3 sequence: CASSQAGGQYF. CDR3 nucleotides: TGTGCCAGCAGCCAAGCGGGGGGACAGTACTTC. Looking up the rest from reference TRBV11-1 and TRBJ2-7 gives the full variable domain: EAEVAQSPRYKITEKSQAVAFWCDPISGHATLYWYRQILGQGPELLVQFQDESVVDDSQLPKDRFSAERLKGVDSTLKIQPAELGDSAMYLCASSQAGGQYFGPGTRLTVT.

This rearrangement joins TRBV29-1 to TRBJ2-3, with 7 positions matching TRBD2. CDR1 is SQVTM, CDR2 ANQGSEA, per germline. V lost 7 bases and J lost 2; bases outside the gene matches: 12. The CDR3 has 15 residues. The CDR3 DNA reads TGCAGCGCGGCTCTACTAGCGTCTTACACAGATACGCAGTATTTT. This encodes CSAALLASYTDTQYF.

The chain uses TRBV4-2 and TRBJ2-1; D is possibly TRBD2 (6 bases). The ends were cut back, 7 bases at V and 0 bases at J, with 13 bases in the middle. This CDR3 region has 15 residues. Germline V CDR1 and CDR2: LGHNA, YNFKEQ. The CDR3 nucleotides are TGTGCCAGCACTATAGCGGAAAGCTCCTACAATGAGCAGTTCTTC. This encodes CASTIAESSYNEQFF.

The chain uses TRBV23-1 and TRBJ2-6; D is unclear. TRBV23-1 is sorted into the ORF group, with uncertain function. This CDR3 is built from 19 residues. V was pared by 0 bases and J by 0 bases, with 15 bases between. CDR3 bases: TGCGCCAGCAGTCAATCGGTTAGCTATCCCCTCTCTGGGGCCAACGTCCTGACTTTC. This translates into CASSQSVSYPLSGANVLTF.

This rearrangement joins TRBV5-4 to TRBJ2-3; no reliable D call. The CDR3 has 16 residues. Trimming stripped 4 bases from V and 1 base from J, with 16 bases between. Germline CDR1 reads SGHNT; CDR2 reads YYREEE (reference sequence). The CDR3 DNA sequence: TGTGCCAGCAGCCCCTATGAAGGTGGGCGCACAGATACGCAGTATTTT. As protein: CASSPYEGGRTDTQYF.

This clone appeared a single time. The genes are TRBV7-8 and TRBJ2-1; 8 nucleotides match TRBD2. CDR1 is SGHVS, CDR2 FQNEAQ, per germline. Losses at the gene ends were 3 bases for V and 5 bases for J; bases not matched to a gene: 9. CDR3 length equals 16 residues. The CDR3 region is CASSFSSGLAHNEQFF. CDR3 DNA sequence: TGTGCCAGCAGCTTTTCCTCCGGACTAGCACACAATGAGCAGTTCTTC.

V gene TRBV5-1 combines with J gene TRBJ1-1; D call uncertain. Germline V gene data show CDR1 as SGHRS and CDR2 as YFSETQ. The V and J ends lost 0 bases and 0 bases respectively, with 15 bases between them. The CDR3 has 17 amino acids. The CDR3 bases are TGCGCCAGCAGCTTGGCGGCAGACTCCAAAATGAACACTGAAGCTTTCTTT. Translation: CASSLAADSKMNTEAFF.

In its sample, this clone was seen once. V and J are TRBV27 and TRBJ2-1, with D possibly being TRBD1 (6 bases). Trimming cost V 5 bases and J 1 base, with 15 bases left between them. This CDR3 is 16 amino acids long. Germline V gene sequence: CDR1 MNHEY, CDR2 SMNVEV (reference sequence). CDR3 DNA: TGTGCCAGCAGTGTAGTGAGGGGGAGATCCTACAATGAGCAGTTCTTC. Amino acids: CASSVVRGRSYNEQFF.

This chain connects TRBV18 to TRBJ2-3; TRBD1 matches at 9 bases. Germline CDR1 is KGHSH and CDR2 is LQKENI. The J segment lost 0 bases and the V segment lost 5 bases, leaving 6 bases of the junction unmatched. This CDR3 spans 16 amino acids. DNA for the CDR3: TGTGCCAGCTCAATAACAGGGGGCCTTAGCACAGATACGCAGTATTTT. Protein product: CASSITGGLSTDTQYF.

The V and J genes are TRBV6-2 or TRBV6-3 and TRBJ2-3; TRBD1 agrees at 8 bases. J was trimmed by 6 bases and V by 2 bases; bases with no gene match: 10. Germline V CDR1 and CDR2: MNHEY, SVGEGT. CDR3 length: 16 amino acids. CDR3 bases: TGTGCCAGCAGTTACCCCCAGACAGGGGCCAAGGATACGCAGTATTTT. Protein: CASSYPQTGAKDTQYF.

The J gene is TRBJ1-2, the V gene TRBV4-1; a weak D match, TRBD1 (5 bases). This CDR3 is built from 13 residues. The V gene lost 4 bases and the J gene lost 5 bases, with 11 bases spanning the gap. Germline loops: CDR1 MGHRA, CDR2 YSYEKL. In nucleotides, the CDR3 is TGCGCCAGCAGCCCAGACCCAGGGTATGGCTACACCTTC. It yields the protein CASSPDPGYGYTF.

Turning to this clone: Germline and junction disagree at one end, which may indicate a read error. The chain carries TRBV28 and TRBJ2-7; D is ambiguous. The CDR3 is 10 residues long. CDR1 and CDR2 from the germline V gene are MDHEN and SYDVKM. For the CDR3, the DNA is TGTGCCAGCAGAGAGGAGAAGCAGCACTTC. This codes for CASREEKQHF. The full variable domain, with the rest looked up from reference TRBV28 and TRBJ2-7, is DVKVTQSSRYLVKRTGEKVFLECVQDMDHENMFWYRQDPGLGLRLIYFSYDVKMKEKGDIPEGYSVSREKKERFSLILESASTNQTSMYLCASREEKQHFGPGTRLTVT.

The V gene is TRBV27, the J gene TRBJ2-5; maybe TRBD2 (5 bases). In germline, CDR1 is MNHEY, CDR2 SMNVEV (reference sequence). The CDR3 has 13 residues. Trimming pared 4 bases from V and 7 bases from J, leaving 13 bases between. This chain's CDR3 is CASSWTVAGTQYF. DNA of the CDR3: TGTGCCAGCAGTTGGACGGTGGCGGGGACCCAGTACTTC.

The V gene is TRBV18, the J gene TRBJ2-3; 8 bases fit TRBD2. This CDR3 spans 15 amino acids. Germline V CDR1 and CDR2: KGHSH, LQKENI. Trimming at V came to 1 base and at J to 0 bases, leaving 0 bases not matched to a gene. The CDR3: CASSPLAGSTDTQYF. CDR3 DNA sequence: TGTGCCAGCTCACCACTAGCGGGAAGCACAGATACGCAGTATTTT.

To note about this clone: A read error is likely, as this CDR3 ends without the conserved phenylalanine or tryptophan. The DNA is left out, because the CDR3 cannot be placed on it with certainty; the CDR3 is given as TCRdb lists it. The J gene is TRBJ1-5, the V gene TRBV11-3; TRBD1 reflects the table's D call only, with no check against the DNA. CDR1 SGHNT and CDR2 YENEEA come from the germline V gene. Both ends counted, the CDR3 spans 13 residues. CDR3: CASRKPGQGSWGG.

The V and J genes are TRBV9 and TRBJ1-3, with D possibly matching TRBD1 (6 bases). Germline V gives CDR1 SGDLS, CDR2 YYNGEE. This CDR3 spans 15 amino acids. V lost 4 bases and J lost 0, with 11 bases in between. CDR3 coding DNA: TGTGCCAGCAGCCCAATACAGGGCTCTGGAAACACCATATATTTT. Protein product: CASSPIQGSGNTIYF.

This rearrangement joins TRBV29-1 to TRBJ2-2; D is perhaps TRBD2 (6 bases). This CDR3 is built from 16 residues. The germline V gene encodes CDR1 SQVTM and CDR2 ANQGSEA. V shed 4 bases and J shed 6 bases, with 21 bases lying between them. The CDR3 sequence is CSVVRDWGFGAGELFF. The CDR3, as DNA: TGCAGCGTTGTAAGGGACTGGGGGTTTGGGGCCGGGGAGCTGTTTTTT.

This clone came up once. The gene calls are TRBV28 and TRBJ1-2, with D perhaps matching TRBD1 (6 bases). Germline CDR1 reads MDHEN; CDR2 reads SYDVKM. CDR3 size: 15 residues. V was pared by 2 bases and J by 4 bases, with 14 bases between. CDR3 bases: TGTGCCAGCAGTTTAAACCTCGGACAGAGCTATGGCTACACCTTC. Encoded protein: CASSLNLGQSYGYTF.

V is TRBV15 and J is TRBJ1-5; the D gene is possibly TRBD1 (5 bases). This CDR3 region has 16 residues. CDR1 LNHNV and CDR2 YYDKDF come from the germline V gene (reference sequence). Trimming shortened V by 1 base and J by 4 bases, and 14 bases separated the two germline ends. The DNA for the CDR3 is TGTGCCACCAGCAGAGGCGAGGGACTGGGGAATCAGCCCCAGCATTTT. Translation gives CATSRGEGLGNQPQHF.

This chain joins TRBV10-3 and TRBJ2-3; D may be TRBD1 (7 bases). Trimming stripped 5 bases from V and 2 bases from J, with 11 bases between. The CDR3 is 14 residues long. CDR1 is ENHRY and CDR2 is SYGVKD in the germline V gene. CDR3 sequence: CAISQGGVTDTQYF. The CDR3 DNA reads TGTGCCATCAGTCAGGGGGGAGTCACAGATACGCAGTATTTT.

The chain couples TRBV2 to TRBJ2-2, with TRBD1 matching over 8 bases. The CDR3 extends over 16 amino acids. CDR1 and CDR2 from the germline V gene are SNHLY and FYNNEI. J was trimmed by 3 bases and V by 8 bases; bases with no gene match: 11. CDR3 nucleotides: TGTGCCAGCGGAAGTGACAGGGGAGTTGACACCGGGGAGCTGTTTTTT. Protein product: CASGSDRGVDTGELFF.

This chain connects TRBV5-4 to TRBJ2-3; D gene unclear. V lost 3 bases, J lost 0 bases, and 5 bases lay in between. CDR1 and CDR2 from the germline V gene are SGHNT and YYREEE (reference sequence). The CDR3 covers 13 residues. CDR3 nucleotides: TGTGCCAGCAGCTCTCCTAGCACAGATACGCAGTATTTT. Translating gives CASSSPSTDTQYF.

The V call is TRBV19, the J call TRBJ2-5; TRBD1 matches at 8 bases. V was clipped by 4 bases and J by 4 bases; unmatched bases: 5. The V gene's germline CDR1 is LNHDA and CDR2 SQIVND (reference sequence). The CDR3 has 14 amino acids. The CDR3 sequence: CASSTGQGRETQYF. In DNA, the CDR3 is TGTGCCAGTAGTACCGGACAGGGAAGAGAGACCCAGTACTTC.

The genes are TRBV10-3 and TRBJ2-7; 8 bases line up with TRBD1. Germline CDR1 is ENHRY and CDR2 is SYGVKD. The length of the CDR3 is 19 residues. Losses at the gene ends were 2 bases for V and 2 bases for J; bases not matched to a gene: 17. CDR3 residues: CAISEGGEQGVPFTYEQYF. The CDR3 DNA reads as TGTGCCATCAGTGAGGGAGGCGAACAGGGGGTCCCTTTTACCTACGAGCAGTACTTC.

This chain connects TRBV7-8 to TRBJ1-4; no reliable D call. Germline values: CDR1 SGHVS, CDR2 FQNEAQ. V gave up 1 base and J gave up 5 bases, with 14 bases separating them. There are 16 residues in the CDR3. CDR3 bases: TGTGCCAGCAGCTTAGTGGTCTCTTCGGGGAATGAAAAACTGTTTTTT. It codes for CASSLVVSSGNEKLFF.

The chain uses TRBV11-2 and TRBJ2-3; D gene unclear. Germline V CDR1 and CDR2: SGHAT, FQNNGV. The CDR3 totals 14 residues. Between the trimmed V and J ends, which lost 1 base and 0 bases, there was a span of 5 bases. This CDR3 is CASSLGRSTDTQYF. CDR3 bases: TGTGCCAGCAGCTTAGGCCGGAGCACAGATACGCAGTATTTT.

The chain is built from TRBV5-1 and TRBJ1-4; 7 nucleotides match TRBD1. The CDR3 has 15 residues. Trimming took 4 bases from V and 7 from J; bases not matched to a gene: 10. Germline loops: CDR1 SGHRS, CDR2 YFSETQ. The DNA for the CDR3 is TGCGCCAGCAGCGACACAGGGGCGGGGGGTGAAAAACTGTTTTTT. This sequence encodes CASSDTGAGGEKLFF.